The subject of this entry is one T cell receptor beta chain. Its antigen remains undetermined. Base qualities were left out, and no much larger clone turns up one base away. V drops 0 bases and J drops 4 bases, leaving 7 bases in between. For CDR1 and CDR2, the germline V gene (reference sequence) lists LGHDT and YNNKEL. The CDR3 contains 13 residues, cysteine and phenylalanine counted. CDR3 DNA only is kept here, 39 bases in frame from base 1. This sample was included in a study of T cell responses to AZD1222 COVID-19 vaccine (dated by TCRdb to about 2021). For context, the study as a whole: AZD1222 recipients given second doses at about 4 weeks or at about 12 weeks were pooled, since spike-specific TCR depth and breadth were not found to differ between the two schedules. TCR sequencing was performed for about 240 trial participants, of whom about 200 were given two doses of AZD1222 and some 25 were given two doses of MenACWY control vaccine. Trial participants were enrolled by age into 18-55, 56-69 and 70-plus year subgroups, with 148, 28 and 57 TCR-sequenced participants respectively. The full study reports these points: Conclusions about previously exposed vaccinees were limited because only six AZD1222 recipients were SARS-CoV-2 seropositive at baseline. Spike-specific TCR breadth and depth rose significantly after two AZD1222 doses compared with day 0 and with MenACWY recipients. Reportedly, almost half of the unique spike-specific TCRs recognized epitopes lying outside the regions that are mutated in the B.1.351 and B.1.1.7 variants. The 56-69-year group was small, and its depth increase did not reach significance, likely because of low power. Most participants were white British and females outnumbered males, and the authors suggested that clonal diversity may have been underestimated. Vaccine-associated CD4 TCRs spanned the whole spike protein, with dominant responses in regions 160-218 and 743-854. No day 14 peak-response samples were available, so repertoires were characterized only after the peak T cell response.

The CDR3 regions of human TCRbeta chains were analyzed by immunosequencing. From the authors' description of their analysis: Repertoire TCRs were matched against a reference library of SARS-CoV-2-specific TCRs generated with the MIRA antigen-specificity platform. Breadth was defined as the fraction of unique TCRs that were SARS-CoV-2-associated, and depth was defined as the fraction of total T cells that were SARS-CoV-2-associated. Using the MIRA data, each spike-specific TCR was assigned both to the spike region to which the TCR was reactive and to a CD4 or CD8 class. Log10-transformed breadth and depth values were compared by one-way ANOVA with Sidak's multiple comparisons tests. Entries here come from immuneACCESS through TCRdb and include only in-frame sequences with V and J called. Some clones fail to appear in such tables; in the studies checked, an unresolved V gene covers under half of the shortfall, and the cause of the remainder is unknown. V and J calls and clone size come straight from that table; D and trimming were deduced from the DNA. The sample has approximately 100,000 clones on record, over 75% of them singletons. About 8.7% of the sample is in the top ten clones.

What the time point label conveys for this sample: baseline before first vaccination. The vaccinee samples were drawn from two UK trials, COV001 and COV002, one of which was a single-blind randomized controlled phase 2/3 trial testing AZD1222 (ChAdOx1 nCoV-19) in healthy adults. For TCRbeta chain sequencing, PBMC samples were collected from trial participants at day 0 and at day 28 after the second dose. The rearranged chain carries TRBV3-1 (or the pseudogene TRBV3-2) and TRBJ2-7; the D gene is not confidently resolved. The sequences come from peripheral blood, collected on day 0 of AZD1222 vaccination. The source is an adult in good health. CDR3 sequence: CASSQERNYEQYF. At the DNA level, the sequence is TGTGCCAGCAGCCAAGAAAGGAATTACGAGCAGTACTTC.